This TCR beta chain was recorded in a study of molecular identifiers for immune sequencing clone quantification. From the PCR reads, TCRdb called clonotypes with MiXCR, one entry per CDR3 protein. The sample comprises around 480,000 distinct CDR3 sequences, 20% to 25% of which are singletons, and more than 0.8% rests with the top ten. The CDR3 is made up of 11 amino acids. V was trimmed by 2 bases and J by 7 bases, leaving 2 bases between them. In germline, CDR1 is MNHEY, CDR2 SVGEGT. The sample holds a few counts of this clonotype. Sequencing was done on a sample of naive CD8+ T cells from blood, with Jurkat cell RNA spiked in. The sample's subset: FACS-sorted CD8+CD4-CCR7+CD45RA+ naive T cells. The TCR sequence derives from a human donor in good health. Some libraries in this study had Jurkat cell RNA spiked in. J is TRBJ2-2 and V is TRBV6-2 or TRBV6-3; D not resolved. CDR3 DNA sequence: TGTGCCAGCAGTTACGGCGGGGAGCTGTTTTTT. Its protein is CASSYGGELFF.